The sequence of this T cell receptor beta chain was determined in a study of T cells in Graves' hyperthyroidism and ophthalmopathy. This clonotype was counted ten times or more. Trimming took off 6 bases at V and 10 bases at J, with 21 bases between the two ends. CDR1 is MNHNS, CDR2 SASEGT, per germline. The CDR3 contains 14 residues. There were TCR beta CDR3 regions amplified from RNA transcripts. The study used the HTBI primer set for a first-round RT-PCR of the TCR CDR3. TCRdb redid the calling of the multiplex PCR reads with MiXCR, one entry per CDR3 protein. The sample consists of fewer than 750,000 distinct CDR3 sequences, more than 45% of them appearing once. Lactation, pregnancy, other autoimmune disease or uncontrolled infection excluded patients. Diagnostic assessment was based on clinical symptoms, serum thyroxine and TRAb, thyroid ultrasound and orbital computed tomography.

The sequenced sample consisted of peripheral blood or thyroid tissue (not recorded which). The rearrangement uses TRBV6-1 and TRBJ1-2, with a possible D match to TRBD1 (5 bases). The sequence was collected from a woman under 30 with Graves' hyperthyroidism. In DNA form, the CDR3 reads TGTGCCAGCAGCGAACCCGGGACCGTTCGGGACTACACCTTC. Translation: CASSEPGTVRDYTF.